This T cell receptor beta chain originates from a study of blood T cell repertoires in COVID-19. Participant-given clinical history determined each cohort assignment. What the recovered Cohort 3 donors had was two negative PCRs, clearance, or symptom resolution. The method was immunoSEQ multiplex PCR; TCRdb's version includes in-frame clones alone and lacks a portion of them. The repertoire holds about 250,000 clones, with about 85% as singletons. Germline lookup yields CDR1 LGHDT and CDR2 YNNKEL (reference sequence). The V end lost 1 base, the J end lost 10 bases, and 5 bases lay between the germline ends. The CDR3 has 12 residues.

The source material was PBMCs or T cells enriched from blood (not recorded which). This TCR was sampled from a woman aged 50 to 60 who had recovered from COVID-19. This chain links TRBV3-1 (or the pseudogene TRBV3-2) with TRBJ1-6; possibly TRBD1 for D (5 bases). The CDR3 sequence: CASSQGGSPLHF. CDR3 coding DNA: TGTGCCAGCAGCCAAGGGGGCTCACCCCTCCACTTT.